Below are 22 T cell receptor beta chains sequenced from a single sample in a study of T cell repertoires in cytomegalovirus infection. Each CDR3 protein gets one entry after TCRdb re-called the reads with MiXCR. The sample consists of around 740,000 distinct CDR3 sequences, roughly a third of them appearing once. Material for sequencing was PBMCs. All receptors derive from a human donor in good health (CMV status not recorded). Some clones in this sample may be carry-over from other donors' samples.

For this clonotype: An end of the junction differs from the germline gene, which may be a read error. The rearrangement uses TRBV6-1 and TRBJ1-5; D possibly corresponds to TRBD1 (6 bases). The CDR3 runs 14 residues. From germline, CDR1 is MNHNS and CDR2 SASEGT. CDR3 sequence reads: CASRTGLINQPKLF. CDR3 DNA sequence: TGTGCCAGCAGAACAGGGTTGATCAATCAGCCCAAGCTTTTT.

This chain uses TRBV6-2 or TRBV6-3 with TRBJ2-1; possible D gene TRBD2, 6 bases. The CDR3 has 15 amino acids. Looked up from germline, CDR1 is MNHEY and CDR2 is SVGEGT. V lost 3 bases to trimming and J lost 6 bases, with 15 bases between them. As DNA, the CDR3 is TGTGCCAGCAGTTATACTAGCCTGGGGGGCAATGAGCAGTTCTTC. This encodes CASSYTSLGGNEQFF.

The chain has TRBV7-9 and TRBJ2-2; no definite D call. The CDR3 covers 14 residues. Trimming removed 4 bases at V and 7 bases at J, with 13 bases between. Per the germline V gene, CDR1 is SEHNR and CDR2 is FQNEAQ (reference sequence). The CDR3 DNA reads TGTGCCAGCAGCTCCCTGGATGTTTTCGGGGAGCTGTTTTTT. The encoded protein is CASSSLDVFGELFF.

This clonotype occurred many times. This rearrangement joins TRBV7-2 to TRBJ2-1; D not certain. Germline V gene lookup returns CDR1 SGHTA and CDR2 FQGNSA. Trimming cost V 1 base and J 9 bases, with 4 bases left between them. This CDR3 has 11 residues. The CDR3 DNA sequence: TGTGCCAGCAGCTTAGTGGCTGAGCAGTTCTTC. Its translation is CASSLVAEQFF. The whole variable domain, remainder taken from reference TRBV7-2 and TRBJ2-1, is GAGVSQSPSNKVTEKGKDVELRCDPISGHTALYWYRQSLGQGLEFLIYFQGNSAPDKSGLPSDRFSAERTGGSVSTLTIQRTQQEDSAVYLCASSLVAEQFFGPGTRLTVL.

The chain uses TRBV28 and TRBJ1-4, with TRBD1 as a possible D gene (5 bases). Germline-derived CDR1 and CDR2 are MDHEN and SYDVKM. The CDR3 has 14 amino acids. The V and J ends lost 5 bases and 7 bases respectively, with 14 bases between them. The CDR3 coding sequence is TGTGCCAGCAGTCCTCGGGGGGGTCGTGAAAAACTGTTTTTT. This codes for CASSPRGGREKLFF.

The chain combines TRBV20-1 with TRBJ2-2, with 8 bases aligning to TRBD2. The CDR3 is 16 residues long. Germline V CDR1 and CDR2: DFQATT, SNEGSKA (reference sequence). V gave up 0 bases and J gave up 6 bases; unmatched junction bases: 9. The CDR3 loop is CSARDSETSDAGELFF. The DNA for the CDR3 is TGCAGTGCTAGAGATAGCGAGACTAGCGACGCCGGGGAGCTGTTTTTT.

This chain links TRBV7-2 with TRBJ2-5, with 7 bases fitting TRBD2. The V gene's germline CDR1 is SGHTA and CDR2 FQGNSA. V lost 5 bases to trimming and J lost 6 bases; unmatched junction nucleotides: 18. There are 17 residues in the CDR3. In nucleotides, the CDR3 is TGTGCCAGCAGCCGACCTTCCGTGGGGCTAGCGGAAAAGACCCAGTACTTC. It is translated as CASSRPSVGLAEKTQYF.

This sequence joins TRBV20-1 and TRBJ1-1, with TRBD1 matching 8 bases. The germline CDR1 and CDR2 sequences are DFQATT and SNEGSKA (reference sequence). The V segment lost 6 bases and the J segment 3 bases; nucleotides outside the gene matches: 12. The CDR3 extends over 15 amino acids. CDR3: CSAPPTGVGYTEAFF. Here the CDR3 DNA reads TGCAGTGCACCACCGACAGGGGTCGGATACACTGAAGCTTTCTTT.

The J gene is TRBJ2-2, the V gene TRBV7-3; 11 positions match TRBD2. With V trimmed by 0 bases and J by 6 bases, 0 bases remained unmatched. There are 15 residues in the CDR3. Germline V gives CDR1 SGHTA, CDR2 FQGTGA. In DNA, the CDR3 is TGTGCCAGCAGCTTAACTAGCGGGGGGGCCGGGGAGCTGTTTTTT. Translated, it gives CASSLTSGGAGELFF.

Only a few counts were recorded for this clonotype. The chain carries TRBV19 and TRBJ2-5; 7 nucleotides agree with TRBD2. The CDR3 loop spans 14 amino acids. CDR1 and CDR2 (germline): LNHDA, SQIVND (reference sequence). Losses at the gene ends were 5 bases for V and 10 bases for J; bases not matched to a gene: 13. This CDR3 reads CASSLAGDIRDQYF. CDR3 sequence (DNA): TGTGCCAGTAGTCTGGCGGGGGATATTAGAGACCAGTACTTC.

This clonotype was recorded many times. The genes are TRBV7-2 and TRBJ1-1, with D perhaps TRBD1 (6 bases). This CDR3 region has 17 residues. The ends were cut back, 4 bases at V and 3 bases at J, with 21 bases in the middle. Germline lookup yields CDR1 SGHTA and CDR2 FQGNSA. The CDR3 sequence: CASSSKLRGASDTEAFF. The CDR3 nucleotides read TGTGCCAGCAGCTCAAAACTTCGGGGGGCATCTGACACTGAAGCTTTCTTT. The full variable domain, with the rest looked up from reference TRBV7-2 and TRBJ1-1, is GAGVSQSPSNKVTEKGKDVELRCDPISGHTALYWYRQSLGQGLEFLIYFQGNSAPDKSGLPSDRFSAERTGGSVSTLTIQRTQQEDSAVYLCASSSKLRGASDTEAFFGQGTRLTVV.

V usage is TRBV4-1 and J usage is TRBJ1-4; no reliable D call. Deletions cut 3 bases from V and 2 bases from J, with 10 bases between. Germline V lookup: CDR1 MGHRA, CDR2 YSYEKL. CDR3 length equals 15 residues. DNA for the CDR3: TGCGCCAGCAGCCAGACTAAACAGACTAATGAAAAACTGTTTTTT. Translated, it gives CASSQTKQTNEKLFF.

The V and J genes are TRBV14 and TRBJ1-3; the D is unclear. The CDR3 runs 16 residues. V lost 1 base to trimming and J lost 0 bases, with 10 bases between them. Germline CDR1 is SGHDN and CDR2 is FVKESK. As DNA, the CDR3 is TGTGCCAGCAGCCAAGTCACAGCCAGCTCTGGAAACACCATATATTTT. Amino acid sequence: CASSQVTASSGNTIYF.

V gene TRBV10-2 combines with J gene TRBJ2-7; D gene uncertain. Germline-derived CDR1 and CDR2 are WSHSY and SAAADI. V lost 0 bases and J lost 8, with 5 bases in between. The CDR3 sequence is 11 residues long. The CDR3 coding sequence is TGCGCCAGCAGTGAGTCTATAAAGCAGTACTTC. This codes for CASSESIKQYF.

The chain combines TRBV6-5 with TRBJ2-3; D gene unclear. The germline V and J ends were trimmed by 0 bases and 3 bases, with 7 bases remaining between them. In germline, CDR1 is MNHEY, CDR2 SVGAGI. The length of the CDR3 is 14 residues. The DNA of the CDR3 is TGTGCCAGCAGTTACTCCCCAGAGACAGATACGCAGTATTTT. It is translated as CASSYSPETDTQYF.

This clonotype has ten or more counts. The J gene is TRBJ1-5, the V gene TRBV19; 7 bases agree with TRBD1. V lost 5 bases, J lost 3 bases, and 7 bases stayed unmatched. The CDR3 has 15 amino acids. The germline CDR1 and CDR2 sequences are LNHDA and SQIVND (reference sequence). CDR3 sequence (DNA): TGTGCCAGTAGTCGCGCGACAGGGAACAATCAGCCCCAGCATTTT. Translated: CASSRATGNNQPQHF.

This clonotype has more than one count but fewer than ten. The chain links TRBV27 to TRBJ1-1; 7 nucleotides align to TRBD1. V lost 2 bases, J lost 4 bases, and 4 bases stayed unmatched. The CDR3 is made up of 14 amino acids. Germline V gives CDR1 MNHEY, CDR2 SMNVEV (reference sequence). CDR3 loop: CASSLGQVSTEAFF. For the CDR3, the DNA is TGTGCCAGCAGTTTAGGACAGGTGAGCACTGAAGCTTTCTTT.

The chain uses TRBV19 and TRBJ2-3, with D perhaps TRBD2 (6 bases). Germline CDR1 is LNHDA and CDR2 is SQIVND (reference sequence). V lost 4 bases, J lost 4 bases, and 12 bases lay in between. The CDR3 covers 14 residues. The CDR3 DNA reads TGTGCCAGTAGTAGCCGGGGGTTCGCAGATACGCAGTATTTT. The encoded protein is CASSSRGFADTQYF. The whole variable domain, filled in from reference TRBV19 and TRBJ2-3, reads DGGITQSPKYLFRKEGQNVTLSCEQNLNHDAMYWYRQDPGQGLRLIYYSQIVNDFQKGDIAEGYSVSREKKESFPLTVTSAQKNPTAFYLCASSSRGFADTQYFGPGTRLTVL.

The chain links TRBV20-1 to TRBJ1-5, with D possibly being TRBD1 (5 bases). The CDR3 covers 14 residues. Germline CDR1 is DFQATT and CDR2 is SNEGSKA (reference sequence). Trimming shortened V by 3 bases and J by 5 bases, and 14 bases separated the two germline ends. Here the CDR3 reads CSARGTGRDQPQHF. The DNA of the CDR3 is TGCAGTGCTAGGGGGACCGGACGGGATCAGCCCCAGCATTTT.

The DNA for the CDR3 is TGTGCCACCAGTGGGGCAGGGGGCAACACCGGGGAGCTGTTTTTT. Its protein product is CATSGAGGNTGELFF. This chain uses TRBV24-1 with TRBJ2-2, with 8 bases identical to TRBD1. With V trimmed by 5 bases and J by 2 bases, 3 bases remained unmatched. CDR1 is KGHDR and CDR2 is SFDVKD in the germline V gene. This CDR3 is 15 amino acids long.

V is TRBV28 and J is TRBJ2-2; possibly TRBD1 for D (5 bases). This CDR3 has 19 amino acids. Germline CDR1 is MDHEN and CDR2 is SYDVKM. The ends were cut back, 1 base at V and 2 bases at J, with 20 bases in the middle. Written as DNA, the CDR3 is TGTGCCAGCAGTTTATTACCGGTGGGGCAGTTTGCCAACACCGGGGAGCTGTTTTTT. Translation: CASSLLPVGQFANTGELFF.

Points on this clonotype: A much bigger clone sits one base away, suggesting this may be a read error. The chain is built from TRBV14 and TRBJ2-7, with 10 bases lining up with TRBD2. Germline V gives CDR1 SGHDN, CDR2 FVKESK. This CDR3 comprises 15 residues. In nucleotides, the CDR3 is TGTGCCAGCATCCAAAGAGCGGGAGGGAATAACGAGCAGTACTTC. It encodes CASIQRAGGNNEQYF. The variable domain in full, with the rest retrieved from reference TRBV14 and TRBJ2-7, is EAGVTQFPSHSVIEKGQTVTLRCDPISGHDNLYWYRRVMGKEIKFLLHFVKESKQDESGMPNNRFLAERTGGTYSTLKVQPAELEDSGVYFCASIQRAGGNNEQYFGPGTRLTVT.